The source of this T cell receptor beta chain is a study of T cells in Graves' hyperthyroidism and ophthalmopathy. Stable Graves' hyperthyroidism meant no ophthalmopathy progression within 18 months. Uncontrolled infection, other autoimmune disease, pregnancy or lactation disqualified patients from enrolment. Together with thyroid ultrasound, orbital computed tomography, serum thyroxine and TRAb, clinical symptoms were used for diagnoses. Authors of the study amplified TCR beta CDR3 regions from RNA transcripts. Using the HTBI primer set, a first-round RT-PCR was run on the TCR CDR3. Each CDR3 protein is one row after TCRdb ran MiXCR on the multiplex PCR reads. The table has around 190,000 distinct CDR3 sequences, about 18% seen once. Trimming took 2 bases from V and 4 from J, leaving 14 bases between them. Germline loops: CDR1 MNHEY, CDR2 SVGAGI. This CDR3 comprises 15 residues.

V gene TRBV6-5 combines with J gene TRBJ2-5; TRBD2 is a possible D gene (6 bases). This sequence was found in a woman aged 45 to 65 with Graves' hyperthyroidism. The sample comprised blood. The CDR3 loop is CASSYGETRRETQYF. CDR3 bases: TGTGCCAGCAGTTACGGGGAGACTAGGCGAGAGACCCAGTACTTC.